This T cell receptor (beta chain) was sequenced for a study of monozygotic twins with inflammatory bowel disease. Looked up from germline, CDR1 is SEHNR and CDR2 is FQNEAQ (reference sequence). The CDR3 contains 11 residues. A remark on this clonotype: What it recognizes is unknown.

Study outcomes and limitations: IBD patients had lower TCRbeta diversity (inverse Simpson) than healthy co-twins. IBD patients, compared with healthy twins, shared fewer clonotypes with others (especially with disease activity).

Making each TCR library took roughly 3,400 ng of total RNA. Template-switch reactions added UMIs with a 6-nucleotide sample barcode. TCRdb processed the 5' RACE reads again and assigns one entry to each CDR3 protein, with no DNA. The sample includes fewer than 550,000 distinct CDR3 sequences. This receptor was taken from a human donor with ulcerative colitis or Crohn's disease, or a healthy co-twin of an affected twin (not recorded which). The material sequenced was blood. The genes are TRBV7-9 and TRBJ2-7; TCRdb calls TRBD2, which cannot be checked without DNA. This CDR3 reads CASTAEGEQYF.